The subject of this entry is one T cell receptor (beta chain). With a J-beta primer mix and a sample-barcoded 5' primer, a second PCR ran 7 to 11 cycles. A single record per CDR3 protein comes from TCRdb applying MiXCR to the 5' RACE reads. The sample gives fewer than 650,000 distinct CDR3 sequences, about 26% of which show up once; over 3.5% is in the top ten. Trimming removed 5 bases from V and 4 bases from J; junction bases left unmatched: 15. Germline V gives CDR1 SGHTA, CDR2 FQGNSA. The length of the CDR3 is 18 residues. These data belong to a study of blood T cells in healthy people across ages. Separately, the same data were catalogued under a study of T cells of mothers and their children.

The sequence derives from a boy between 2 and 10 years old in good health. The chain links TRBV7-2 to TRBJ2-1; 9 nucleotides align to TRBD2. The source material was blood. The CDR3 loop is CASSPKETSGPIYNEQFF. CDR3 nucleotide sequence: TGTGCCAGCAGCCCGAAAGAGACTAGCGGACCCATTTACAATGAGCAGTTCTTC.